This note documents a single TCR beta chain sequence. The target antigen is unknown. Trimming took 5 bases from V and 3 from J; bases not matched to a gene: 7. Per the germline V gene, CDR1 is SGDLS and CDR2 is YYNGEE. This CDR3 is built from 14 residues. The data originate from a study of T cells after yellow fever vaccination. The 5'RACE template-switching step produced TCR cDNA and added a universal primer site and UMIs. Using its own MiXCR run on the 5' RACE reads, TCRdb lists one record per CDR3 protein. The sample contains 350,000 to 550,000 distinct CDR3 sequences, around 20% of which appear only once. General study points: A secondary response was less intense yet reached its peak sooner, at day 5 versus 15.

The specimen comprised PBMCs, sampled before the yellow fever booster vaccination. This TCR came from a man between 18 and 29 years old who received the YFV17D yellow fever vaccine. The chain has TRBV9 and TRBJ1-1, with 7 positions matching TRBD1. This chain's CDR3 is CASSPRQGDTEAFF. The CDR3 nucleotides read TGTGCCAGCAGTCCTCGACAGGGAGACACTGAAGCTTTCTTT.